The clone carrying this T cell receptor (beta chain) appeared a few times. The CDR3 spans 16 residues. V was clipped by 3 bases and J by 8 bases, with 20 bases between them. CDR1 and CDR2 (germline): MDHEN, SYDVKM. This specimen belongs to a study of blood T cells in healthy people across ages. Together with a sample-barcoded 5' primer, a J-beta primer mix was included in a second PCR lasting roughly 6 to 12 cycles. TCRdb called the 5' RACE reads again in MiXCR, with one record for every CDR3 protein. Of approximately 290,000 distinct CDR3 sequences in the sample, 25% to 30% were seen once. The source of this sequence is a woman in her 70s in good health. The specimen was blood. V and J are TRBV28 and TRBJ2-4; a possible D gene is TRBD1 (8 bases). This CDR3 is CASSLPGQEAGDIQYF. For the CDR3, the DNA is TGTGCCAGCAGTTTGCCGGGACAGGAGGCGGGGGACATTCAGTACTTC.